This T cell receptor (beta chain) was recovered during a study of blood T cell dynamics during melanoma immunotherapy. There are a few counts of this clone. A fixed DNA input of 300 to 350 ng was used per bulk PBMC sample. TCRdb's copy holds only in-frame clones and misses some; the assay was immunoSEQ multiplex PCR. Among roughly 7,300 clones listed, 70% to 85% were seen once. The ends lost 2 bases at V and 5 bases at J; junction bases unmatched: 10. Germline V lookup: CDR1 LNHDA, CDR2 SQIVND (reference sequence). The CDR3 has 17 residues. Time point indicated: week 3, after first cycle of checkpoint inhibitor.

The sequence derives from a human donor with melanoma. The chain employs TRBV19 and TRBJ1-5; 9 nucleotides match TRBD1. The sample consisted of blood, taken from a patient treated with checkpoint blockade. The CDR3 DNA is TGTGCCAGTAGTATAAGAGGACAGGGGAATACTTATCAGCCCCAGCATTTT. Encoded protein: CASSIRGQGNTYQPQHF. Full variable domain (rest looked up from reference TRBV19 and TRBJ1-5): DGGITQSPKYLFRKEGQNVTLSCEQNLNHDAMYWYRQDPGQGLRLIYYSQIVNDFQKGDIAEGYSVSREKKESFPLTVTSAQKNPTAFYLCASSIRGQGNTYQPQHFGDGTRLSIL.